The rows below give T cell receptor beta chains drawn from one sample of a study of blood T cell repertoires in COVID-19. Assay used: immunoSEQ multiplex PCR; TCRdb lists only in-frame clones, some missing. The sample lists more than 20,000 clones; about 89% were seen once. The specimen sequenced was peripheral blood. These receptor sequences come from a man in his fifties with active COVID-19. Both conserved end residues are part of each CDR3. The D gene is left open where the match is weak. Expanded clones get a size class; other rows say once, few or many, or leave the size out.

D	V	J	size	DNA	CDR3
TRBD1	TRBV2	TRBJ1-5	NA	TGTGCCAGCACCACGGACAGGGGGCCGGATCAGCCCCAGCATTTT	CASTTDRGPDQPQHF
NA	TRBV27	TRBJ1-5	NA	TGTGCCAGCAGTCGCCTCCGGGATCAGCCCCAGCATTTT	CASSRLRDQPQHF
NA	TRBV28	TRBJ1-4	NA	TGTGCCAGCAGCCGGGGGGGTGAAGAAGAAAAACTGTTTTTT	CASSRGGEEEKLFF
TRBD1	TRBV19	TRBJ2-5	NA	TGTGCCAGTAGCGCCGGACTACAGGGGGGCCAAGAGACCCAGTACTTC	CASSAGLQGGQETQYF
TRBD1	TRBV3-1/TRBV3-2	TRBJ2-7	NA	TGTGCCAGCAGCCAAGAAAACAGGGGGCGTGAGCAGTACTTC	CASSQENRGREQYF
TRBD1	TRBV7-8	TRBJ1-1	NA	TGTGCCAGCAGCCCAAGAGTATCGTGGGGGACAGGCACTGAAGCTTTCTTT	CASSPRVSWGTGTEAFF
TRBD1	TRBV4-3	TRBJ2-7	NA	TGCGCCAGCAGCCAAGATAGGGGACAGGGGTACGAGCAGTACTTC	CASSQDRGQGYEQYF
TRBD2	TRBV27	TRBJ2-1	NA	TGTGCCAGCAGTTTATGGGGGGACATTCTAGCGGGGGACTCCTACAATGAGCAGTTCTTC	CASSLWGDILAGDSYNEQFF
NA	TRBV29-1	TRBJ2-7	NA	TGCAGCGGACTTGACGGCCTCTCCTACGAGCAGTACTTC	CSGLDGLSYEQYF
TRBD1	TRBV6-5	TRBJ1-5	NA	TGTGCCAGCAGTCGGGACAGAAATCAGCCCCAGCATTTT	CASSRDRNQPQHF
TRBD2	TRBV5-6	TRBJ2-5	NA	TGTGCCAGCAGCGAACCGGGACTAGGTCGGGAGACCCAGTACTTC	CASSEPGLGRETQYF
NA	TRBV14	TRBJ1-1	NA	TGTGCCAGCAGCCAGGGGCTGGATGCGGCTGGAGCTTTCTTT	CASSQGLDAAGAFF
NA	TRBV2	TRBJ2-7	NA	TGTGCCAGCACGGCAGGCTCCTACGAGCAGTACTTC	CASTAGSYEQYF
NA	TRBV4-1	TRBJ1-4	NA	TGCGCCAGCCGTGCTATACTCAGGGATGAAAAACTGTTTTTT	CASRAILRDEKLFF
NA	TRBV5-4	TRBJ2-3	NA	TGTGCCAGCAGCTTGGGTGTCGGAGGGGCCACAGATACGCAGTATTTT	CASSLGVGGATDTQYF
TRBD1	TRBV5-3	TRBJ2-2	few	TGTGCCAGAAGCCTAGGACAGGGGCTTTTCATAGCGGAGCTGTTTTTT	CARSLGQGLFIAELFF
TRBD2	TRBV30	TRBJ2-1	NA	TGTGCCTGGTCAGGACTAGCCAATGAGCAGTTCTTC	CAWSGLANEQFF
NA	TRBV6-2/TRBV6-3	TRBJ2-7	NA	TGTGCCAGCAGTTTAATACGTCCGGACATCGTGCTCTACTACGAGCAGTACTTC	CASSLIRPDIVLYYEQYF
NA	TRBV5-1	TRBJ2-1	few	TGCGCCAGCAGCTTGGTGCCCGGGGCCTACAATGAGCAGTTCTTC	CASSLVPGAYNEQFF
TRBD2	TRBV5-6	TRBJ2-7	NA	TGTGCCAGCAGCTTGATAGCGGGAGTCGCCTACGAGCAGTACTTC	CASSLIAGVAYEQYF
TRBD2	TRBV19	TRBJ2-3	NA	TGTGCCAGTTCCGGGACTAGCGGGGGGGCCACCACAGATACGCAGTATTTT	CASSGTSGGATTDTQYF
NA	TRBV2	TRBJ2-7	few	TGTGCCAGCTCTCTCGCGGGCACTAAATACGAGCAGTACTTC	CASSLAGTKYEQYF
TRBD1	TRBV3-1/TRBV3-2	TRBJ1-6	medium-sized	TGTGCCAGCAGCCCCCAGGGGGTTTTGAATTCACCCCTCCACTTT	CASSPQGVLNSPLHF
NA	TRBV21-1	TRBJ2-3	NA	TGTGCCAGCAGCAGACTAGAACCCGGGACTAGTCTCACAGATACGCAGTATTTT	CASSRLEPGTSLTDTQYF
TRBD2	TRBV13	TRBJ2-1	NA	TGTGCCAGCAGCTTAGGCGGGGGGGTCTCCAATGAGCAGTTCTTC	CASSLGGGVSNEQFF
NA	TRBV3-1/TRBV3-2	TRBJ1-1	NA	TGTGCCAGCAGCCCGCGGGGGGGGATGAACACTGAAGCTTTCTTT	CASSPRGGMNTEAFF
TRBD1	TRBV6-6	TRBJ1-1	once	TGTGCCAGCAGTCGACGCCGACAGGGGGCTGTGGATGAAGCTTTCTTT	CASSRRRQGAVDEAFF
NA	TRBV11-3	TRBJ2-7	NA	TGTGCCAGCAGCTTAGAGACAAACTACGAGCAGTACTTC	CASSLETNYEQYF
NA	TRBV2	TRBJ1-2	NA	TGTGCCAGCAGTGAATGGACTCCCAACTATGGCTACACCTTC	CASSEWTPNYGYTF